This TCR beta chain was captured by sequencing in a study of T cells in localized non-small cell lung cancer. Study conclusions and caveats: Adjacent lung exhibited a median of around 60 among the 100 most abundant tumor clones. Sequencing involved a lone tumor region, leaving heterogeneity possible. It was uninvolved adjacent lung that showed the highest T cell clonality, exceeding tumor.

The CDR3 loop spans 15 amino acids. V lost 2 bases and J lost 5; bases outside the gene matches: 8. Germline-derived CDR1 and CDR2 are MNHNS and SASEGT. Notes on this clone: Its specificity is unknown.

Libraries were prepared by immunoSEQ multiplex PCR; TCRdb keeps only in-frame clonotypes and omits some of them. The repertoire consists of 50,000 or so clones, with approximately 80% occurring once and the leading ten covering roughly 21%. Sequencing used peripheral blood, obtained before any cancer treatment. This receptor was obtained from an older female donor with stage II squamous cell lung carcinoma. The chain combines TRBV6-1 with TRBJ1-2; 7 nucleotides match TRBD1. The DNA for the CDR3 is TGTGCCAGCAGTGAAAGGGCAGGGGGGCCTTATGGCTACACCTTC. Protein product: CASSERAGGPYGYTF.